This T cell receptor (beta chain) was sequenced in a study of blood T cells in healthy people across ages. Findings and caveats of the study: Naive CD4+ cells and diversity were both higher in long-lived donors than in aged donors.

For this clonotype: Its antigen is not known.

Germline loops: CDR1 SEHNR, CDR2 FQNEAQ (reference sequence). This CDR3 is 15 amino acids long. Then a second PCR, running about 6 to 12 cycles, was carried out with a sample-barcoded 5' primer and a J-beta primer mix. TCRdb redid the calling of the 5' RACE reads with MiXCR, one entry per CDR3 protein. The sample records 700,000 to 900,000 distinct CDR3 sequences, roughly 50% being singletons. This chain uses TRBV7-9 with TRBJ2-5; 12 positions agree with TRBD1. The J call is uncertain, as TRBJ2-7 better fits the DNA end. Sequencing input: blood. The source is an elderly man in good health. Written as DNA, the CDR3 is TGTGCCAGCAGCGCAGGGACAGGGGGCATGGACGAGCAGTACTTC. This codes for CASSAGTGGMDEQYF.